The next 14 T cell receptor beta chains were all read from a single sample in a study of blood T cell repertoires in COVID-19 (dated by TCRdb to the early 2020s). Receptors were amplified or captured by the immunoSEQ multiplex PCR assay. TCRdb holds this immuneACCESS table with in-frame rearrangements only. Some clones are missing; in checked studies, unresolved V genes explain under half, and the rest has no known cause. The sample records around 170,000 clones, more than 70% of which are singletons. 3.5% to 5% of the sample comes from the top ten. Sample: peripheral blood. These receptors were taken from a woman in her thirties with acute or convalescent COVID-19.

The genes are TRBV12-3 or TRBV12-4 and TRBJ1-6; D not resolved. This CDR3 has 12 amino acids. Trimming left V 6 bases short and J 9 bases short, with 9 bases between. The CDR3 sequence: CASSLMSSPLHF. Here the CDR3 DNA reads TGTGCCAGCAGCCTTATGAGTTCACCCCTCCACTTT.

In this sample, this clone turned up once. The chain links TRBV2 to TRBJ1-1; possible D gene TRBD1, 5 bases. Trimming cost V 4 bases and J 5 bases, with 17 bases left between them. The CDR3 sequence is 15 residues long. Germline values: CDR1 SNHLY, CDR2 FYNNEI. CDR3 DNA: TGTGCCAGCAGTGGGTCAGGGAAGAGTGTAACTGAAGCTTTCTTT. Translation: CASSGSGKSVTEAFF.

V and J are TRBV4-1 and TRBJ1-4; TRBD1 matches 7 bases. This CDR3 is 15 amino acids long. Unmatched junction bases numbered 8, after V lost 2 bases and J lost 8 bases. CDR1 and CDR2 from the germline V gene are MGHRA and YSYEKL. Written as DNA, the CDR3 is TGCGCCAGCAGCCAAACCGGGACAGCGAGGGAAAAACTGTTTTTT. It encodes CASSQTGTAREKLFF.

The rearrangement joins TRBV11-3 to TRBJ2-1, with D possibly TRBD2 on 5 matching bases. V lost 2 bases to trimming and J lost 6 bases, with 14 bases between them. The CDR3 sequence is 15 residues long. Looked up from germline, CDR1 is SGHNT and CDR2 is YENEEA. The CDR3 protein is CASSLSLLDGNEQFF. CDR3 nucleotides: TGTGCCAGCAGCTTATCACTACTAGATGGCAATGAGCAGTTCTTC.

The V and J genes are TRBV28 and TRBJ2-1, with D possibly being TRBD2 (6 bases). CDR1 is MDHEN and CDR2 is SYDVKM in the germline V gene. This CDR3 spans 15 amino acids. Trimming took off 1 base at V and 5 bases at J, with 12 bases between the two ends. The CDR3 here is CASSLFGSENNEQFF. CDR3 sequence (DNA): TGTGCCAGCAGTTTATTCGGGAGTGAAAACAATGAGCAGTTCTTC. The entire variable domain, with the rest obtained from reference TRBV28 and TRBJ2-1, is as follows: DVKVTQSSRYLVKRTGEKVFLECVQDMDHENMFWYRQDPGLGLRLIYFSYDVKMKEKGDIPEGYSVSREKKERFSLILESASTNQTSMYLCASSLFGSENNEQFFGPGTRLTVL.

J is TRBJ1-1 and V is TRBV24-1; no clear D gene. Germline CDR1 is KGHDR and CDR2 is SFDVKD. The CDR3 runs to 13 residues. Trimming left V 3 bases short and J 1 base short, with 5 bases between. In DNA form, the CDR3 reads TGTGCCACCAGTGATATGAGGAACACTGAAGCTTTCTTT. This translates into CATSDMRNTEAFF.

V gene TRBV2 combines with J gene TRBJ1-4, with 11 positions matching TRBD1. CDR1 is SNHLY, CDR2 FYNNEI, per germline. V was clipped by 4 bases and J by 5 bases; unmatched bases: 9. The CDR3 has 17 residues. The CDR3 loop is CASSAVPGQGGNEKLFF. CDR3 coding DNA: TGTGCCAGCAGTGCCGTCCCGGGACAGGGGGGGAATGAAAAACTGTTTTTT. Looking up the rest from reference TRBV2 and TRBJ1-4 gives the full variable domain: EPEVTQTPSHQVTQMGQEVILRCVPISNHLYFYWYRQILGQKVEFLVSFYNNEISEKSEIFDDQFSVERPDGSNFTLKIRSTKLEDSAMYFCASSAVPGQGGNEKLFFGSGTQLSVL.

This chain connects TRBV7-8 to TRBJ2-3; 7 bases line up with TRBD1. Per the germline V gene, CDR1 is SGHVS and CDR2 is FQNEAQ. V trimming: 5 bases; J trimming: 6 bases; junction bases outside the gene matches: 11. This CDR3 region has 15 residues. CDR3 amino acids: CASSPRDRLMDTQYF. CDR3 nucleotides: TGTGCCAGCAGCCCCCGGGACAGACTGATGGATACGCAGTATTTT.

CDR3 bases: TGTGCCAGCAGTCCGCCCCTCGGTCTAGCGGGAGAGGAGTTCTTC. Translating gives CASSPPLGLAGEEFF. This chain connects TRBV28 to TRBJ2-1, with 10 bases that match TRBD2. The CDR3 contains 15 residues. Germline V lookup: CDR1 MDHEN, CDR2 SYDVKM. V lost 5 bases to trimming and J lost 14 bases; unmatched junction nucleotides: 15.

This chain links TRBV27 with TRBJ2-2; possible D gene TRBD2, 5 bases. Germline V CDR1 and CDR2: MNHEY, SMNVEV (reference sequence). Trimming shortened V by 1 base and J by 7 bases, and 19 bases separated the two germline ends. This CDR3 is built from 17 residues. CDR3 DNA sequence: TGTGCCAGCAGTTTATTTCGGGGATCTATAGGGATCGGGGAGCTGTTTTTT. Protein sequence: CASSLFRGSIGIGELFF.

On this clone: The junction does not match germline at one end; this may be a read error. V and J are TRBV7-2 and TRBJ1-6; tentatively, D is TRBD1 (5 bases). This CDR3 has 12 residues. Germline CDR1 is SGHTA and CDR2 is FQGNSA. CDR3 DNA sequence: TGTGGCAGCGGGGCAGGAAATTCACCCCTCCACTTT. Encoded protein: CGSGAGNSPLHF.

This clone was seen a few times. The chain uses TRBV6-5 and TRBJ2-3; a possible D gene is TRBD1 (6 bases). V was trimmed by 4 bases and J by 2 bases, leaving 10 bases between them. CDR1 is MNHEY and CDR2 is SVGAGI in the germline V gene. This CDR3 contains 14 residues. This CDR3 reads CASSSGALTDTQYF. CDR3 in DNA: TGTGCCAGCAGTTCAGGGGCGCTCACAGATACGCAGTATTTT.

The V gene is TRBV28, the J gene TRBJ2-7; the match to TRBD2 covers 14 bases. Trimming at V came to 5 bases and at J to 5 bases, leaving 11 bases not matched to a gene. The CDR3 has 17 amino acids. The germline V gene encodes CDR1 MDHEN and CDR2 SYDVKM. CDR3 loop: CASSQRGGLAGAHEQYF. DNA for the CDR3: TGTGCCAGCAGTCAGCGGGGGGGACTAGCGGGAGCCCACGAGCAGTACTTC.

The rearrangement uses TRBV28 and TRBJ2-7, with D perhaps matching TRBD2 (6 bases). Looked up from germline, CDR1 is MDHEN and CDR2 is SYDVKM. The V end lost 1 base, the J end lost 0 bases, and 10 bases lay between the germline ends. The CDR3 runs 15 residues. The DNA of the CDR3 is TGTGCCAGCAGTTTATCCACGACTAGCTCCTACGAGCAGTACTTC. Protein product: CASSLSTTSSYEQYF. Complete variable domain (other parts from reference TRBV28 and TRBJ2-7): DVKVTQSSRYLVKRTGEKVFLECVQDMDHENMFWYRQDPGLGLRLIYFSYDVKMKEKGDIPEGYSVSREKKERFSLILESASTNQTSMYLCASSLSTTSSYEQYFGPGTRLTVT.